Below are 29 T cell receptor beta chains sequenced from a single sample in a study of CD8 T cells in ankylosing spondylitis. One entry per CDR3 protein results from TCRdb running MiXCR on the 5' RACE reads. The sample lists 250,000 or so distinct CDR3 sequences, 20% to 30% seen once, with roughly 0.67% in the top ten. The sequenced material came from blood, either unsorted or a sorted T cell fraction (not recorded which). The receptors were gathered from a male donor with ankylosing spondylitis or in good health (not recorded which).

The chain has TRBV20-1 and TRBJ2-1; 9 bases are a match to TRBD1. CDR1 and CDR2 (germline): DFQATT, SNEGSKA (reference sequence). The CDR3 runs to 17 residues. With V trimmed by 2 bases and J by 7 bases, 15 bases remained unmatched. CDR3 nucleotide sequence: TGCAGTGCTAGAAATCCGGTCGGGACAGGGTCCAGTAATGAGCAGTTCTTC. Residues: CSARNPVGTGSSNEQFF.

This clonotype was recorded many times. This rearrangement joins TRBV5-5 to TRBJ2-7; D is unclear. CDR1 is SGHKS and CDR2 is YYEKEE in the germline V gene (reference sequence). The CDR3 extends over 16 amino acids. V gave up 0 bases and J gave up 1 base, with 14 bases separating them. DNA for the CDR3: TGTGCCAGCAGCTTGGGGTCAGGTCCCTTGTCCTACGAGCAGTACTTC. Encoded protein: CASSLGSGPLSYEQYF.

This clonotype was picked up many times. The CDR3 nucleotides read TGCAGTGCTAGACACGGGACAGCGAACACTGAAGCTTTCTTT. This codes for CSARHGTANTEAFF. The chain is built from TRBV20-1 and TRBJ1-1; 7 bases agree with TRBD1. CDR1 and CDR2 from the germline V gene are DFQATT and SNEGSKA (reference sequence). The CDR3 consists of 14 residues. Trimming removed 2 bases from V and 1 base from J; junction bases left unmatched: 4.

The gene calls are TRBV20-1 and TRBJ2-3; 8 positions agree with TRBD2. Germline CDR1 and CDR2: DFQATT and SNEGSKA (reference sequence). The CDR3 covers 15 residues. With 6 bases clipped from V and 2 bases from J, the junction kept 10 bases outside the gene matches. CDR3 sequence (DNA): TGCAGTGCCCCAATGGTAGCGGGGCCCACAGATACGCAGTATTTT. The encoded protein is CSAPMVAGPTDTQYF.

This chain uses TRBV7-9 with TRBJ2-5; either TRBD1 or TRBD2 may fit D (5 bases each). The V end was cut by 2 bases, the J end by 7 bases, with 14 bases between. CDR1 and CDR2 (germline): SEHNR, FQNEAQ (reference sequence). The CDR3 is 14 residues long. The CDR3 DNA sequence: TGTGCCAGCAGCTTATCGGGGCCTCCCGGGACCCAGTACTTC. Encoded protein: CASSLSGPPGTQYF.

This clonotype was detected many times. The chain links TRBV5-5 to TRBJ2-1; 14 nucleotides agree with TRBD2. Germline V gene sequence: CDR1 SGHKS, CDR2 YYEKEE (reference sequence). The V segment lost 2 bases and the J segment 10 bases; nucleotides outside the gene matches: 5. The CDR3 consists of 15 residues. The CDR3 reads CASSLGGLAGVEQFF. CDR3 sequence (DNA): TGTGCCAGCAGCTTAGGGGGACTAGCGGGGGTCGAGCAGTTCTTC.

The chain has TRBV19 and TRBJ1-1; 7 nucleotides match TRBD1. From germline, CDR1 is LNHDA and CDR2 SQIVND (reference sequence). V gave up 5 bases and J gave up 1 base; unmatched junction bases: 4. The CDR3 extends over 14 amino acids. The CDR3: CASSLDRWNTEAFF. In nucleotides, the CDR3 is TGTGCCAGTAGTCTGGACAGGTGGAACACTGAAGCTTTCTTT.

The rearrangement joins TRBV20-1 to TRBJ2-1; TRBD2 matches at 10 bases. V trimming: 2 bases; J trimming: 4 bases; junction bases outside the gene matches: 8. The CDR3 contains 16 residues. Germline CDR1 is DFQATT and CDR2 is SNEGSKA (reference sequence). The CDR3, as DNA: TGCAGTGCTAGACCTCCGAGCGGGGGGGCTTACAATGAGCAGTTCTTC. This encodes CSARPPSGGAYNEQFF.

This clonotype was seen many times. The rearrangement links TRBV29-1 to TRBJ1-1, with D unclear. Germline V gives CDR1 SQVTM, CDR2 ANQGSEA. This CDR3 is built from 12 residues. Trimming stripped 2 bases from V and 0 bases from J, with 4 bases between. CDR3 in DNA: TGCAGCGTTGAACTCGTGAACACTGAAGCTTTCTTT. Its protein product is CSVELVNTEAFF. Full variable domain (outside the CDR3, taken from reference TRBV29-1 and TRBJ1-1): SAVISQKPSRDICQRGTSLTIQCQVDSQVTMMFWYRQQPGQSLTLIATANQGSEATYESGFVIDKFPISRPNLTFSTLTVSNMSPEDSSIYLCSVELVNTEAFFGQGTRLTVV.

V is TRBV12-3 or TRBV12-4 and J is TRBJ2-5, with TRBD2 matching 11 bases. J gave up 0 bases and V 4 bases, and 1 base lay outside the gene matches. This CDR3 is built from 15 residues. For the CDR3, the DNA is TGTGCCAGCAGTTCGGGACTAGCGGACCAAGAGACCCAGTACTTC. It encodes CASSSGLADQETQYF.

The chain carries TRBV5-1 and TRBJ2-3, with D possibly being TRBD2 (6 bases). This CDR3 region has 14 residues. V lost 4 bases and J 4 bases, leaving 13 bases between the germline ends. Germline V lookup: CDR1 SGHRS, CDR2 YFSETQ. CDR3: CASSPGTAADTQYF. The CDR3 DNA sequence: TGCGCCAGCAGCCCCGGGACTGCCGCAGATACGCAGTATTTT.

This clonotype appeared many times. This rearrangement joins TRBV18 to TRBJ2-4; TRBD1 agrees at 10 bases. Germline V gives CDR1 KGHSH, CDR2 LQKENI. This CDR3 contains 16 residues. V lost 3 bases to trimming and J lost 0 bases; unmatched junction nucleotides: 2. CDR3 nucleotides: TGTGCCAGCTCACCGGGACAGGGGATAGCCAAAAACATTCAGTACTTC. Its translation is CASSPGQGIAKNIQYF. The whole variable domain, filled in from reference TRBV18 and TRBJ2-4, reads NAGVMQNPRHLVRRRGQEARLRCSPMKGHSHVYWYRQLPEEGLKFMVYLQKENIIDESGMPKERFSAEFPKEGPSILRIQQVVRGDSAAYFCASSPGQGIAKNIQYFGAGTRLSVL.

The V and J genes are TRBV5-1 and TRBJ2-3, with D possibly called TRBD1 or TRBD2 (5 bases each). Germline V gene lookup returns CDR1 SGHRS and CDR2 YFSETQ. The CDR3 spans 14 residues. Trimming shortened V by 0 bases and J by 1 base, and 6 bases separated the two germline ends. The CDR3 here is CASSLAGRTDTQYF. The CDR3 DNA is TGCGCCAGCAGCTTGGCGGGACGCACAGATACGCAGTATTTT.

The chain employs TRBV24-1 and TRBJ1-2; 7 bases are a match to TRBD1. V lost 4 bases to trimming and J lost 8 bases; unmatched junction nucleotides: 12. The CDR3 length is 15 residues. CDR1 KGHDR and CDR2 SFDVKD come from the germline V gene. DNA for the CDR3: TGTGCCACCAGTGACGGGAACCGAGACAGGGTAGGCTACACCTTC. Translating gives CATSDGNRDRVGYTF.

The sample holds a few counts of this clonotype. The chain links TRBV20-1 to TRBJ2-1; 11 bases agree with TRBD2. CDR3 length: 15 residues. V lost 1 base to trimming and J lost 9 bases; unmatched junction nucleotides: 8. Germline-derived CDR1 and CDR2 are DFQATT and SNEGSKA (reference sequence). CDR3 nucleotides: TGCAGTGCTAGAGGGCATAGCGGGGGGGCTGTTGAGCAGTTCTTC. Amino acid sequence: CSARGHSGGAVEQFF.

V is TRBV20-1 and J is TRBJ2-7; D may be TRBD1 (5 bases). The CDR3 sequence is 14 residues long. The germline CDR1 and CDR2 sequences are DFQATT and SNEGSKA (reference sequence). V dropped 3 bases and J dropped 1 base, with 13 bases sitting between them. CDR3 nucleotides: TGCAGTGCTAGCCGGGCGGACAATTCCTACGAGCAGTACTTC. Amino acid sequence: CSASRADNSYEQYF.

This clonotype was counted many times. The chain carries TRBV20-1 and TRBJ2-3; D may be TRBD1 or TRBD2 (5 bases each). Trimming pared 6 bases from V and 4 bases from J, leaving 17 bases between. This CDR3 comprises 14 residues. Germline V gene data show CDR1 as DFQATT and CDR2 as SNEGSKA (reference sequence). CDR3 region: CSARRGVGADTQYF. DNA for the CDR3: TGCAGTGCCCGCCGAGGGGTTGGAGCAGATACGCAGTATTTT.

This chain joins TRBV27 and TRBJ1-2; a possible D gene is TRBD1 (5 bases). CDR1 and CDR2 (germline): MNHEY, SMNVEV (reference sequence). V lost 5 bases, J lost 4 bases, and 11 bases lay in between. CDR3 length: 13 amino acids. In DNA, the CDR3 is TGTGCCAGCAGTGGAGACAGATCCTATGGCTACACCTTC. Protein product: CASSGDRSYGYTF.

This clonotype came up a few times. A much bigger clone sits one base away, suggesting this may be a read error. This chain links TRBV4-1 with TRBJ2-7; 7 positions agree with TRBD1. Germline V gives CDR1 MGHRA, CDR2 YSYEKL. V lost 3 bases, J lost 1 base, and 6 bases stayed unmatched. This CDR3 is 15 amino acids long. This CDR3 reads CASSHVGQLSYEQYF. In nucleotides, the CDR3 is TGCGCCAGCAGCCATGTGGGACAGTTATCCTACGAGCAGTACTTC.

The chain links TRBV20-1 to TRBJ2-1; 7 bases are shared with TRBD1. CDR3 length: 13 residues. Per the germline V gene, CDR1 is DFQATT and CDR2 is SNEGSKA (reference sequence). V gave up 3 bases and J gave up 16 bases; unmatched junction bases: 15. For the CDR3, the DNA is TGCAGTGCTAGTGGGGACAGCGACGAGGATTACTTCTTC. Amino acids: CSASGDSDEDYFF.

This clonotype was observed a handful of times. This chain links TRBV29-1 with TRBJ2-5; possibly TRBD2 for D (6 bases). The CDR3 totals 15 residues. Germline CDR1 reads SQVTM; CDR2 reads ANQGSEA. The V end lost 5 bases, the J end lost 1 base, and 17 bases lay between the germline ends. CDR3 DNA sequence: TGCAGCGTTACGGGGTTTGCGGGACCCCAAGAGACCCAGTACTTC. Translated, it gives CSVTGFAGPQETQYF.

In this sample, this clonotype turned up many times. The chain is built from TRBV5-1 and TRBJ2-5, with D unclear. The CDR3 extends over 14 amino acids. Germline-derived CDR1 and CDR2 are SGHRS and YFSETQ. V lost 1 base and J lost 1, with 8 bases in between. The CDR3 loop reads CASSLISTQETQYF. The CDR3 region has the DNA TGCGCCAGCAGCTTGATCTCAACCCAAGAGACCCAGTACTTC.

There are many counts of this clonotype. The chain employs TRBV20-1 and TRBJ1-6; D not resolved. Germline V lookup: CDR1 DFQATT, CDR2 SNEGSKA (reference sequence). CDR3 length: 14 amino acids. With 0 bases removed from V and 4 bases from J, the gap between germline ends came to 7 bases. The chain's CDR3 is CSARESDYNSPLHF. CDR3 sequence (DNA): TGCAGTGCTAGAGAGTCGGATTATAATTCACCCCTCCACTTT.

This chain connects TRBV20-1 to TRBJ2-7; TRBD1 is a possible D gene (6 bases). Germline values: CDR1 DFQATT, CDR2 SNEGSKA (reference sequence). V was shortened by 3 bases and J by 4 bases, with 22 bases between the two germline ends. This CDR3 is 16 amino acids long. CDR3 nucleotide sequence: TGCAGTGCTAGGGATCCCGGACAGTTACAAGATTACGAGCAGTACTTC. Amino acid sequence: CSARDPGQLQDYEQYF.

This clonotype appeared a few times. V and J are TRBV6-1 and TRBJ1-2; 9 bases match TRBD1. The germline V gene encodes CDR1 MNHNS and CDR2 SASEGT. The CDR3 runs 15 residues. V was pared by 7 bases and J by 9 bases, with 15 bases of the junction left unmatched. The chain's CDR3 is CASTQNPDRGGSYTF. The CDR3 DNA reads as TGTGCCAGCACCCAGAACCCGGACAGGGGTGGGAGCTACACCTTC.

This chain uses TRBV4-1 with TRBJ2-1; D gene ambiguous. The CDR3 extends over 13 amino acids. The ends were cut back, 1 base at V and 8 bases at J, with 9 bases in the middle. Germline CDR1 is MGHRA and CDR2 is YSYEKL. The CDR3 nucleotides are TGCGCCAGCAGCCAAGTCTTTTGGGATGAGCAGTTCTTC. This sequence encodes CASSQVFWDEQFF.

The chain combines TRBV20-1 with TRBJ2-1; perhaps D is TRBD1 or TRBD2 (8 bases each). The CDR3 loop spans 14 amino acids. V lost 6 bases, J lost 1 base, and 13 bases lay in between. Germline assignment: CDR1 DFQATT and CDR2 SNEGSKA (reference sequence). CDR3 residues: CSAGGDRSYNEQFF. The CDR3 DNA sequence: TGCAGTGCCGGGGGGGACAGGTCCTACAATGAGCAGTTCTTC.

Here the CDR3 DNA reads TGTGCCAGCAGTGGTGGCAGGGTGAGTGGGGAGACCCAGTACTTC. Amino acids: CASSGGRVSGETQYF. The chain joins TRBV2 to TRBJ2-5; D is perhaps TRBD1 (5 bases). The V end lost 4 bases, the J end lost 5 bases, and 17 bases lay between the germline ends. Germline loops: CDR1 SNHLY, CDR2 FYNNEI. CDR3 length: 15 amino acids.

This clonotype was counted between two and nine times. The chain employs TRBV12-3 or TRBV12-4 and TRBJ2-7; D ambiguous. V gave up 6 bases and J gave up 2 bases, with 11 bases separating them. There are 13 residues in the CDR3. The CDR3 is CASSLGFPYEQYF. The CDR3 region has the DNA TGTGCCAGCAGCCTCGGGTTCCCCTACGAGCAGTACTTC.